This T cell receptor beta chain was identified in a study of shared clonotypes between healthy human individuals. Study information: Donors were two women and a few men aged 18 to 49. Study-level findings and limits: The naive CD4 repertoires of several donors were compared, and approximately 4.5% of clonotypes were shared. Despite large depth, sorted-subset datasets appeared incompletely sequenced.

CDR1 and CDR2 from the germline V gene are SGHTA and FQGNSA. CDR3 length: 13 residues. V lost 4 bases and J lost 7; bases outside the gene matches: 5. TCRdb's copy holds only in-frame clones and misses some; the assay was immunoSEQ multiplex PCR. The sample includes over a million clones, about 98% of them seen just once. Remarks on this clone: The antigen is undetermined.

Input material: naive CD4+ T cells sorted from blood. The subset denotes: CD45RA+ positively selected. The sequence derives from a young man in good health. V usage is TRBV7-2 and J usage is TRBJ1-1, with 8 bases that match TRBD1. The CDR3 sequence is CASSYRQGSEAFF. CDR3 sequence (DNA): TGTGCCAGCAGCTACCGACAGGGGAGTGAAGCTTTCTTT.